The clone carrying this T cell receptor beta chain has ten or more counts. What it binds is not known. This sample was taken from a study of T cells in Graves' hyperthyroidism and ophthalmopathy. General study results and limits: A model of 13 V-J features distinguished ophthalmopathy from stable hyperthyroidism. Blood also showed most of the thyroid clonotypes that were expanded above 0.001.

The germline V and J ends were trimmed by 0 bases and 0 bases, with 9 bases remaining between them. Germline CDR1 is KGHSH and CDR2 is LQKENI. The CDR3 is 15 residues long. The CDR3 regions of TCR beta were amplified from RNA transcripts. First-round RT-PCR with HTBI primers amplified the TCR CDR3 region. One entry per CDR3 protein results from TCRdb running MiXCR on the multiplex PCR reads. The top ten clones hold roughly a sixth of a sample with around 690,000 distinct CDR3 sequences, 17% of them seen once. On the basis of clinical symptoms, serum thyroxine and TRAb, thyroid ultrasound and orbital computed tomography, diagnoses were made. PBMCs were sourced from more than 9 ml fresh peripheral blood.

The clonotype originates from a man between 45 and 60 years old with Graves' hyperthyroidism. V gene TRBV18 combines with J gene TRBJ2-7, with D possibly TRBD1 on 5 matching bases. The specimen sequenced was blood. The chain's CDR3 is CASSPPSRASYEQYF. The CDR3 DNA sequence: TGTGCCAGCTCACCACCGAGCAGGGCCTCCTACGAGCAGTACTTC. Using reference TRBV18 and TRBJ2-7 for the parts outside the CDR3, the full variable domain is NAGVMQNPRHLVRRRGQEARLRCSPMKGHSHVYWYRQLPEEGLKFMVYLQKENIIDESGMPKERFSAEFPKEGPSILRIQQVVRGDSAAYFCASSPPSRASYEQYFGPGTRLTVT.